Each of the 7 T cell receptor beta chains below was sequenced from the same sample in a study of cytomegalovirus exposure and HLA in healthy donors. PCR was performed using 60 Vbeta and 13 Jbeta primers. TCRdb's copy holds only in-frame clones and misses some; the assay was immunoSEQ multiplex PCR. Its listing shows tens of thousands of clones. The sequenced material came from PBMCs. The source of these receptors is a man aged 30-40 years in good health and CMV-seropositive.

V usage is TRBV7-6 and J usage is TRBJ2-3, with 9 bases matching TRBD2. V shed 5 bases and J 0 bases; nucleotides not matched to a gene: 21. CDR1 and CDR2 (germline): SGHVS, FNYEAQ. The CDR3 sequence is 21 residues long. CDR3 nucleotide sequence: TGTGCCAGCAGCCTGAGACCGGGATTACCTAGCGGGATTACTAGCACAGATACGCAGTATTTT. It encodes CASSLRPGLPSGITSTDTQYF.

The CDR3 protein is CASSDRGFNEQYF. The CDR3 region has the DNA TGCGCCAGCAGCGACAGGGGTTTTAACGAGCAGTACTTC. This chain connects TRBV5-1 to TRBJ2-7, with TRBD1 identical over 8 bases. J was trimmed by 5 bases and V by 4 bases; bases with no gene match: 5. CDR1 SGHRS and CDR2 YFSETQ come from the germline V gene. The CDR3 consists of 13 residues. The entire variable domain, with the rest obtained from reference TRBV5-1 and TRBJ2-7, is as follows: KAGVTQTPRYLIKTRGQQVTLSCSPISGHRSVSWYQQTPGQGLQFLFEYFSETQRNKGNFPGRFSGRQFSNSRSEMNVSTLELGDSALYLCASSDRGFNEQYFGPGTRLTVT.

The chain links TRBV29-1 to TRBJ2-7; 13 bases agree with TRBD2. The V segment lost 7 bases and the J segment 3 bases; nucleotides outside the gene matches: 6. The CDR3 contains 14 residues. CDR1 is SQVTM and CDR2 is ANQGSEA in the germline V gene. The CDR3 DNA reads as TGCAGCGCAAGGACTAGCGGGGGTTACTACGAGCAGTACTTC. This encodes CSARTSGGYYEQYF.

For the CDR3, the DNA is TGTGCCAGTAGTATAGCGGTTAGCTACGAGCAGTACTTC. Its translation: CASSIAVSYEQYF. This chain uses TRBV19 with TRBJ2-7; D call uncertain. V dropped 1 base and J dropped 3 bases, with 7 bases sitting between them. Germline V gene lookup returns CDR1 LNHDA and CDR2 SQIVND (reference sequence). The CDR3 has 13 residues.

The chain couples TRBV7-9 to TRBJ1-2, with D uncertain. Germline CDR1 and CDR2: SEHNR and FQNEAQ (reference sequence). Deletions cut 1 base from V and 3 bases from J, with 12 bases between. This CDR3 has 15 residues. In nucleotides, the CDR3 is TGTGCCAGCAGCTTAGTGGGCGCCAGACACTATGGCTACACCTTC. Translation gives CASSLVGARHYGYTF. Full variable domain (rest looked up from reference TRBV7-9 and TRBJ1-2): DTGVSQNPRHKITKRGQNVTFRCDPISEHNRLYWYRQTLGQGPEFLTYFQNEAQLEKSRLLSDRFSAERPKGSFSTLEIQRTEQGDSAMYLCASSLVGARHYGYTFGSGTRLTVV.

Comments on this clone: The identical CDR3 is also encoded by other nucleotide sequences in the sample. The chain carries TRBV6-4 and TRBJ1-6, with D tentatively TRBD1 (5 bases). The V gene lost 0 bases and the J gene lost 7 bases, with 7 bases spanning the gap. From germline, CDR1 is MRHNA and CDR2 SNTAGT. The CDR3 loop spans 14 amino acids. CDR3 DNA: TGTGCCAGCAGTGACTCCGCAGGGAATTCACCCCTCCACTTT. Translation gives CASSDSAGNSPLHF.

The V gene is TRBV30, the J gene TRBJ1-5; TRBD1 is a possible D gene (5 bases). Trimming cost V 0 bases and J 3 bases, with 9 bases left between them. The CDR3 totals 14 residues. CDR1 and CDR2 (germline): GTSNPN, SVGIG (reference sequence). CDR3 in amino acids: CAWSVRGNNQPQHF. The CDR3 DNA sequence: TGTGCCTGGAGTGTACGGGGGAACAATCAGCCCCAGCATTTT. The entire variable domain, with the rest obtained from reference TRBV30 and TRBJ1-5, is as follows: SQTIHQWPATLVQPVGSPLSLECTVEGTSNPNLYWYRQAAGRGLQLLFYSVGIGQISSEVPQNLSASRPQDRQFILSSKKLLLSDSGFYLCAWSVRGNNQPQHFGDGTRLSIL.